This T cell receptor (beta chain) was found in a study of early stage breast cancer tumors. Blood replicates held 0.5 ug DNA, tumor or normal breast approximately 1.5 ug, two each. Generated by immunoSEQ multiplex PCR, the TCRdb table keeps only in-frame clones and is missing some. Here the sample spans under 8,500 clones, around 69% being singletons. Trimming left V 6 bases short and J 8 bases short, with 14 bases between. Germline V lookup: CDR1 MRHNA, CDR2 SNTAGT. The CDR3 is 13 amino acids. The chain has TRBV6-4 and TRBJ2-1; the D gene could be TRBD1 or TRBD2 (7 bases each). The sequenced sample was normal breast tissue next to the tumor. The clonotype was recovered from a person aged 45-60 years with breast cancer. CDR3: CASSPGGGDEQFF. CDR3 nucleotides: TGTGCCAGCAGCCCAGGGGGGGGCGATGAGCAGTTCTTC.